The 2 T cell receptor beta chains below all came from one sample that was sequenced in a study of CD8 T cells in Susac syndrome. With random hexamers, roughly 0.45 to 1 ug RNA was reverse transcribed. TCRdb analysed the immunoSEQ multiplex PCR reads with MiXCR anew, one entry per CDR3 protein. The sample has roughly 130,000 distinct CDR3 sequences, around 96% seen once; the top ten hold around 0.12%. Input material: CD4+ T cells from PBMCs. These receptors originate from a human donor in good health.

This rearrangement joins TRBV4-2 to TRBJ2-1, with D maybe TRBD2 (7 bases). The CDR3 has 13 residues. CDR1 and CDR2 from the germline V gene are LGHNA and YNFKEQ. V was shortened by 5 bases and J by 14 bases, with 19 bases between the two germline ends. The CDR3 DNA follows: TGTGCCAGCAGCTTCGGGTCCGGGGAGGGGGAGTTCTTC. Its protein product is CASSFGSGEGEFF.

Here the CDR3 DNA reads TGTGCCAGCAGCCAACAGGGATCCTACACCTTC. Protein: CASSQQGSYTF. This chain joins TRBV7-2 and TRBJ1-2, with a tentative D call TRBD1 (6 bases). V lost 5 bases and J lost 10, with 11 bases in between. Germline CDR1 reads SGHTA; CDR2 reads FQGNSA. The CDR3 is made up of 11 amino acids.